The 25 T cell receptor beta chains below were found in one sample sequenced in a study of blood T cell repertoires in COVID-19. Method: immunoSEQ multiplex PCR; TCRdb's copy keeps in-frame clones and lacks some. The table has 200,000 to 250,000 clones, 80% to 90% seen once. Sequenced material: PBMCs or T cells enriched from blood (not recorded which). The receptors were sampled from a woman aged 25 to 39 who had been exposed to COVID-19.

The table lists this clone with a count of one. The chain uses TRBV27 and TRBJ1-4, with TRBD1 matching 8 bases. Germline CDR1 MNHEY, CDR2 SMNVEV (reference sequence). The CDR3 is made up of 14 amino acids. The trim removed 5 bases at V and 3 bases at J, leaving 2 bases unmatched. CDR3 coding DNA: TGTGCCAGCAGTGTGACAGGGGCTAATGAAAAACTGTTTTTT. Protein product: CASSVTGANEKLFF.

The chain joins TRBV10-3 to TRBJ1-5; 7 positions match TRBD1. Germline-derived CDR1 and CDR2 are ENHRY and SYGVKD. With V trimmed by 0 bases and J by 4 bases, 3 bases remained unmatched. There are 15 residues in the CDR3. This CDR3 reads CAISESGQPNQPQHF. CDR3 sequence (DNA): TGTGCCATCAGTGAGTCGGGACAGCCTAATCAGCCCCAGCATTTT.

V and J are TRBV19 and TRBJ2-3, with unresolved D. CDR3 size: 13 residues. The germline gives CDR1 LNHDA, CDR2 SQIVND (reference sequence). The germline V and J ends were trimmed by 1 base and 2 bases, with 4 bases remaining between them. CDR3 protein: CASSIGITDTQYF. For the CDR3, the DNA is TGTGCCAGTAGTATAGGTATCACAGATACGCAGTATTTT.

This chain joins TRBV29-1 and TRBJ2-1, with a possible D match to TRBD2 (7 bases). Germline V gene lookup returns CDR1 SQVTM and CDR2 ANQGSEA. The CDR3 has 16 amino acids. V lost 4 bases, J lost 7 bases, and 23 bases lay in between. The CDR3 loop is CSVVIMGAGAVNEQFF. The CDR3 bases are TGCAGCGTTGTTATTATGGGGGCGGGAGCGGTGAATGAGCAGTTCTTC.

The chain combines TRBV28 with TRBJ2-5; a possible D gene is TRBD1 (6 bases). Trimming took off 3 bases at V and 2 bases at J, with 16 bases between the two ends. CDR1 and CDR2 (germline): MDHEN, SYDVKM. This CDR3 spans 16 amino acids. CDR3 protein: CASSLTPGHLQETQYF. CDR3 nucleotide sequence: TGTGCCAGCAGTTTGACTCCGGGACACCTTCAAGAGACCCAGTACTTC. Variable domain in full (rest from reference TRBV28 and TRBJ2-5): DVKVTQSSRYLVKRTGEKVFLECVQDMDHENMFWYRQDPGLGLRLIYFSYDVKMKEKGDIPEGYSVSREKKERFSLILESASTNQTSMYLCASSLTPGHLQETQYFGPGTRLLVL.

V usage is TRBV6-5 and J usage is TRBJ1-6; the D is unclear. V was shortened by 3 bases and J by 8 bases, with 5 bases between the two germline ends. The CDR3 is made up of 12 amino acids. Germline assignment: CDR1 MNHEY and CDR2 SVGAGI. CDR3 in amino acids: CASSYSHSPLHF. Here the CDR3 DNA reads TGTGCCAGCAGTTATAGCCATTCACCCCTCCACTTT.

The chain recombines TRBV5-1 with TRBJ2-1; 10 nucleotides line up with TRBD2. The CDR3 is 19 residues long. Germline V lookup: CDR1 SGHRS, CDR2 YFSETQ. V lost 0 bases to trimming and J lost 0 bases; unmatched junction nucleotides: 9. The CDR3 loop is CASSLELAGGPSSYNEQFF. The CDR3, as DNA: TGCGCCAGCAGCTTGGAATTAGCGGGAGGCCCGAGCTCCTACAATGAGCAGTTCTTC.

V usage is TRBV19 and J usage is TRBJ1-3, with no clear D. The CDR3 consists of 12 residues. V was cut by 10 bases and J by 7 bases, with 14 bases left in between. Per the germline V gene, CDR1 is LNHDA and CDR2 is SQIVND (reference sequence). The CDR3 region has the DNA TGTGCCACGGCAACCCAGGCGAACACCATATATTTT. Protein sequence: CATATQANTIYF.

This clone was recorded once. This sequence joins TRBV27 and TRBJ1-6; 9 bases are shared with TRBD1. V was clipped by 6 bases and J by 7 bases; unmatched bases: 13. Germline CDR1 MNHEY, CDR2 SMNVEV (reference sequence). CDR3 length equals 17 residues. The CDR3 here is CASRRGPAGTGNSPLHF. CDR3 coding DNA: TGTGCCAGCAGACGAGGGCCCGCAGGGACAGGGAATTCACCCCTCCACTTT.

The V and J genes are TRBV6-6 and TRBJ1-5; TRBD1 aligns across 9 bases. Germline assignment: CDR1 MNHNY and CDR2 SVGAGI (reference sequence). J gave up 3 bases and V 8 bases, and 11 bases lay outside the gene matches. This CDR3 is 16 amino acids long. Here the CDR3 DNA reads TGTGCCAGCCGGAGCGGGGGACAGGGACTCAATCAGCCCCAGCATTTT. Protein sequence: CASRSGGQGLNQPQHF.

This sequence joins TRBV10-3 and TRBJ1-2, with 9 positions matching TRBD1. Germline loops: CDR1 ENHRY, CDR2 SYGVKD. CDR3 size: 13 residues. V lost 9 bases and J lost 6; bases outside the gene matches: 8. The CDR3 here is CAIQGAQSDGYTF. In nucleotides, the CDR3 is TGTGCCATACAGGGGGCGCAATCCGATGGCTACACCTTC.

The genes are TRBV4-1 and TRBJ2-2, with 15 bases that match TRBD2. The CDR3 is made up of 19 amino acids. Losses at the gene ends were 4 bases for V and 5 bases for J; bases not matched to a gene: 11. CDR1 MGHRA and CDR2 YSYEKL come from the germline V gene. The CDR3 bases are TGCGCCAGCAGCCCCCAAAAGGGACTAGCGGGAGGTTGGACCGGGGAGCTGTTTTTT. Protein product: CASSPQKGLAGGWTGELFF.

In its sample, this clone was seen once. This chain uses TRBV4-1 with TRBJ2-3; 8 bases match TRBD1. The V and J ends lost 4 bases and 0 bases, in that order; junction bases with no gene match: 3. This CDR3 has 15 residues. The germline CDR1 and CDR2 sequences are MGHRA and YSYEKL. The CDR3 is CASSLRQGSTDTQYF. The CDR3 DNA is TGCGCCAGCAGCCTCCGACAGGGGAGCACAGATACGCAGTATTTT.

This rearrangement joins TRBV5-1 to TRBJ1-1, with 9 bases identical to TRBD1. CDR1 is SGHRS, CDR2 YFSETQ, per germline. The CDR3 spans 15 residues. The J segment lost 4 bases and the V segment lost 4 bases, leaving 8 bases of the junction unmatched. The CDR3 region is CASSRDREGSTEAFF. CDR3 DNA: TGCGCCAGCAGCAGGGACAGGGAAGGAAGCACTGAAGCTTTCTTT.

This rearrangement joins TRBV5-4 to TRBJ1-4, with D uncertain. Per germline, CDR1 SGHNT and CDR2 YYREEE (reference sequence). V lost 0 bases, J lost 4 bases, and 4 bases lay in between. The CDR3 covers 13 residues. CDR3 sequence reads: CASSLGGNEKLFF. In nucleotides, the CDR3 is TGTGCCAGCAGCTTGGGCGGTAATGAAAAACTGTTTTTT.

This clone was picked up one time. The V call is TRBV10-2, the J call TRBJ2-7, with TRBD1 as a possible D gene (5 bases). CDR1 is WSHSY and CDR2 is SAAADI in the germline V gene. V was pared by 0 bases and J by 6 bases, with 18 bases between. The CDR3 is 16 residues long. CDR3 nucleotides: TGCGCCAGCAGTGAGTCGGTTTCAGGGATGTCGGGCGAGCAGTACTTC. Amino acids: CASSESVSGMSGEQYF.

The V and J genes are TRBV12-3 or TRBV12-4 and TRBJ2-1, with a possible D match to TRBD1 (5 bases). V was shortened by 3 bases and J by 8 bases, with 11 bases between the two germline ends. The CDR3 runs to 13 residues. The CDR3 protein is CASSFRERDEQFF. The CDR3 bases are TGTGCCAGCAGTTTCAGGGAAAGGGATGAGCAGTTCTTC.

The chain has TRBV3-1 (or the pseudogene TRBV3-2) and TRBJ2-7, with D maybe TRBD1 (6 bases). The CDR3 length is 14 residues. Germline V gives CDR1 LGHDT, CDR2 YNNKEL (reference sequence). V was trimmed by 2 bases and J by 5 bases, leaving 13 bases between them. The CDR3 here is CASSQQGPGDEQYF. CDR3 coding DNA: TGTGCCAGCAGCCAACAGGGGCCCGGGGACGAGCAGTACTTC.

The CDR3 reads CAWSVQEYQPQHF. CDR3 in DNA: TGTGCCTGGAGTGTACAGGAGTACCAGCCCCAGCATTTT. J is TRBJ1-5 and V is TRBV30, with a tentative D call TRBD1 (5 bases). Germline assignment: CDR1 GTSNPN and CDR2 SVGIG (reference sequence). The V gene lost 0 bases and the J gene lost 7 bases, with 10 bases spanning the gap. This CDR3 spans 13 amino acids.

V usage is TRBV19 and J usage is TRBJ1-5, with D unclear. The germline CDR1 and CDR2 sequences are LNHDA and SQIVND (reference sequence). This CDR3 comprises 13 residues. V was trimmed by 5 bases and J by 7 bases, leaving 12 bases between them. CDR3 bases: TGTGCCAGTAGTGGGGAGGGCTGGCAGCCCCAGCATTTT. Its protein is CASSGEGWQPQHF.

The chain is built from TRBV7-2 and TRBJ2-7; D gene uncertain. The V and J ends lost 4 bases and 5 bases respectively, with 6 bases between them. The CDR3 consists of 11 residues. Germline lookup yields CDR1 SGHTA and CDR2 FQGNSA. The CDR3 here is CASSYRHEQYF. The CDR3 bases are TGTGCCAGCAGCTATCGTCACGAGCAGTACTTC.

In its sample, this clone was seen once. The V and J genes are TRBV3-1 (or the pseudogene TRBV3-2) and TRBJ2-5; tentatively, D is TRBD1 (6 bases). Germline CDR1 reads LGHDT; CDR2 reads YNNKEL (reference sequence). The CDR3 covers 16 residues. The V gene lost 4 bases and the J gene lost 2 bases, with 17 bases spanning the gap. CDR3 nucleotides: TGTGCCAGCAGCCCTCCCCGGGCGACAGGACAAGAGACCCAGTACTTC. It encodes CASSPPRATGQETQYF.

V gene TRBV12-5 combines with J gene TRBJ2-7; D is perhaps TRBD2 (5 bases). The germline V gene encodes CDR1 LGHNT and CDR2 FRNRAP. This CDR3 region has 15 residues. Trimming pared 2 bases from V and 4 bases from J, leaving 15 bases between. The CDR3 loop reads CASGLSGLIRYEQYF. The CDR3 coding sequence is TGTGCTAGTGGTTTGTCAGGACTCATTCGTTACGAGCAGTACTTC.

The chain combines TRBV28 with TRBJ2-3; 11 positions match TRBD2. This CDR3 has 17 residues. V shed 6 bases and J 4 bases; nucleotides not matched to a gene: 12. Germline V CDR1 and CDR2: MDHEN, SYDVKM. The CDR3 reads CASSPGSSGRWADTQYF. CDR3 nucleotide sequence: TGTGCCAGCAGCCCCGGATCTAGCGGGAGGTGGGCAGATACGCAGTATTTT.

The J gene is TRBJ2-3, the V gene TRBV27, with a possible D match to TRBD2 (6 bases). Germline V gene sequence: CDR1 MNHEY, CDR2 SMNVEV (reference sequence). This CDR3 is 17 amino acids long. V shed 2 bases and J shed 6 bases, with 21 bases lying between them. The CDR3: CASSLKWYGTRGDTQYF. Written as DNA, the CDR3 is TGTGCCAGCAGTTTAAAGTGGTACGGGACTCGGGGGGATACGCAGTATTTT.